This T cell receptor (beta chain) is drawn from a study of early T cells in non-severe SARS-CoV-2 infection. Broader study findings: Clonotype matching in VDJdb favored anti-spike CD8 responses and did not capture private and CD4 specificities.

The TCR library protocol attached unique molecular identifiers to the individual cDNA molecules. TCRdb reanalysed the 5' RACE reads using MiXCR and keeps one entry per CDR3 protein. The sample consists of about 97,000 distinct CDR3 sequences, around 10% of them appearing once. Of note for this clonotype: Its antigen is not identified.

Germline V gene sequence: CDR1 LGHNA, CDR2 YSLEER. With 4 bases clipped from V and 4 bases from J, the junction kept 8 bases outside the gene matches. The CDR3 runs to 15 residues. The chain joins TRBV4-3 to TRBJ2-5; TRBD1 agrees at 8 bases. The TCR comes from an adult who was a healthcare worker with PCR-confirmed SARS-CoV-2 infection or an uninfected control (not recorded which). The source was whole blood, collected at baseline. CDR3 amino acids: CASSLRSGTGETQYF. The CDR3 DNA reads TGCGCCAGCAGCCTCCGATCCGGGACAGGAGAGACCCAGTACTTC.